This T cell receptor beta chain was identified in a study of breast tumors, draining lymph nodes, adjacent tissues. CDR3 length: 15 residues. V shed 5 bases and J shed 2 bases, with 16 bases lying between them. TCRdb passed the multiplex PCR reads through MiXCR, listing each CDR3 protein once. The sample lists approximately 60,000 distinct CDR3 sequences, around 52% seen once, with roughly 20% in the top ten. The rearrangement links TRBV12-3 or TRBV12-4 to TRBJ2-7; a weak D match, TRBD2 (7 bases). The sequenced sample was breast tumor tissue. This TCR came from a female donor with breast cancer. Some clones in this sample may be carry-over from other donors' samples. The CDR3 reads CASSGGAMETYEQYF. The CDR3 nucleotides are TGTGCCAGCAGTGGGGGGGCTATGGAGACCTACGAGCAGTACTTC.